A selection of T cell receptor beta chains follows, all from one sample in a study of PD-1 blockade in classical Hodgkin lymphoma. Produced via immunoSEQ multiplex PCR; TCRdb's table is partial and in-frame only. The sample lists some 95,000 clones, around nine tenths occurring once. The sequencing used peripheral blood mononuclear cells (PBMCs), collected before the fourth cycle of nivolumab. The source of these receptors is a human donor with classical Hodgkin lymphoma. CDR3s include the opening cysteine and the closing phenylalanine or tryptophan. A D gene is named only where the DNA matches it firmly.

D gene	V gene	J gene	CDR3 protein
TRBD1	TRBV27	TRBJ1-2	CASGTGQGRGYTF
.	TRBV5-1	TRBJ2-3	CARGHVGDTQYF
.	TRBV6-6	TRBJ2-3	CASRTSTDTQYF
.	TRBV28	TRBJ1-2	CASSSVWYGYTF
.	TRBV5-6	TRBJ2-4	CASSLWSHDIQYF
.	TRBV12-5	TRBJ2-1	CASGPQVQVQERNEQFF
.	TRBV19	TRBJ2-7	CASSVQVSYEQYF
.	TRBV7-9	TRBJ2-1	CASTDPDPFYNEQFF
.	TRBV6-1	TRBJ1-6	CASSEGPLVAPLRPLHF
.	TRBV11-3	TRBJ2-3	CASSLGLGVTDTQYF
TRBD2	TRBV7-9	TRBJ2-1	CASSLAGDKTYEQFF
TRBD1	TRBV27	TRBJ1-1	CASRQGQKLKNTEAFF
TRBD1	TRBV7-2	TRBJ2-1	CASSLVGDSYNEQFF
.	TRBV30	TRBJ1-5	CAWSVSGGGSNQPQHF
.	TRBV28	TRBJ1-5	CASTGTVRPQHF
TRBD1	TRBV27	TRBJ2-7	CASSLLRDRVGEQYF
.	TRBV10-3	TRBJ1-3	CASQKEGSNTIYF
TRBD1	TRBV7-2	TRBJ2-7	CASSLHNGQGQGYEQYF
TRBD2	TRBV11-3	TRBJ2-1	CASSPRASGGENEQFF
.	TRBV30	TRBJ1-3	CAWDPQSSGNTIYF
TRBD2	TRBV11-2	TRBJ2-3	CASSLVLAGGVTQYF
.	TRBV6-6	TRBJ1-2	CASSSKGREEDGHTF
TRBD2	TRBV27	TRBJ2-1	CASSWVRSGVYNEQFF
.	TRBV4-1	TRBJ1-1	CASSQAPGHPTTNTEAFF
.	TRBV28	TRBJ2-1	CASSGGTPGHEQFF
TRBD2	TRBV30	TRBJ2-1	CASTIAGPINEQFF
.	TRBV29-1	TRBJ1-1	CSVLRVATEAFF
.	TRBV15	TRBJ2-5	CATSRDWSEQETQYF
.	TRBV9	TRBJ2-1	CASSVDLNEQFF
.	TRBV5-5	TRBJ1-2	CASADGIYGYTF
.	TRBV7-2	TRBJ1-1	CASSLARGMNTEAFF
.	TRBV5-6	TRBJ2-5	CASSLVDQETQYF
TRBD2	TRBV6-4	TRBJ2-3	CASSRNILAGIPDTQYF
.	TRBV10-3	TRBJ2-5	CAVGPAGSQETQYF
.	TRBV2	TRBJ2-1	CASRAYNEQFF
TRBD1	TRBV2	TRBJ1-5	CASSEDRLRGQPQHF
.	TRBV19	TRBJ1-4	CASSIKGGNEKLFF
.	TRBV19	TRBJ2-2	CASLPGDSNTGELFF
.	TRBV6-5	TRBJ1-2	CASSNGGSGYTF
.	TRBV30	TRBJ1-2	CAWSSTANYGYTF
.	TRBV4-3	TRBJ2-1	CASSQEGVGGVEQFF
TRBD1	TRBV5-1	TRBJ2-7	CASSPDRGIYEQYF
.	TRBV6-1	TRBJ1-6	CASSDMQQGLGSPLHF
TRBD1	TRBV4-2	TRBJ2-7	CASSQLDRGEQYF
.	TRBV5-6	TRBJ2-6	CASSLTGFSGANVLTF
.	TRBV15	TRBJ2-5	CATSSRHSPRETQYF
.	TRBV29-1	TRBJ1-1	CSGATGHMNTEAFF
.	TRBV7-9	TRBJ1-1	CASSPEVFF
TRBD1	TRBV15	TRBJ1-5	CATSRGTGVYSNQPQHF
.	TRBV2	TRBJ2-2	CASWRGVGELFF
.	TRBV7-8	TRBJ1-1	CASSLGEAGTEAFF
.	TRBV6-5	TRBJ2-5	CASRNQETQYF
TRBD1	TRBV5-6	TRBJ1-4	CASSDGQGEGKLFF
.	TRBV5-4	TRBJ2-7	CASSFQNRGGYEQYF
TRBD1	TRBV9	TRBJ2-2	CASMRTQGAGELFF
.	TRBV5-6	TRBJ1-1	CASSLDRRNMNTEAFF
.	TRBV4-2	TRBJ1-4	CASSQEVDRLNEKLFF
TRBD2	TRBV5-1	TRBJ2-1	CASSARLAGGPSSYNEQFF
TRBD1	TRBV7-9	TRBJ2-7	CASSQDLARGPYEQYF
TRBD2	TRBV9	TRBJ2-5	CASSLPGLAAQETQYF